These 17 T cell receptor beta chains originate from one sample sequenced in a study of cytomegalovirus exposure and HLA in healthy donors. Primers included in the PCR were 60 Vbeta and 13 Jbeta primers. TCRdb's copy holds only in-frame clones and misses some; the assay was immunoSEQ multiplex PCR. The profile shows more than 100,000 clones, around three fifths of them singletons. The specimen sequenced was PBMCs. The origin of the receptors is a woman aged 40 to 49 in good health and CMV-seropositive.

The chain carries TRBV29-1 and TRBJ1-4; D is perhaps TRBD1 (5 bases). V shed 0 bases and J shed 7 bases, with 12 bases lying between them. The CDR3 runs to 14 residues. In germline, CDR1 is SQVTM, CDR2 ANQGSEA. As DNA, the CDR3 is TGCAGCGTTGAAGACGACAGCTCCGTTGAAAAACTGTTTTTT. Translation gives CSVEDDSSVEKLFF.

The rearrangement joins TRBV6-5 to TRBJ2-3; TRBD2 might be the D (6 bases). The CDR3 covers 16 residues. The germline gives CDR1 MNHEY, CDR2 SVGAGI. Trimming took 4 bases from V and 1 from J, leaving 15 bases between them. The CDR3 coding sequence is TGTGCCAGCAGTTCCCCGGAGACTAGTGGCACAGATACGCAGTATTTT. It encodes CASSSPETSGTDTQYF.

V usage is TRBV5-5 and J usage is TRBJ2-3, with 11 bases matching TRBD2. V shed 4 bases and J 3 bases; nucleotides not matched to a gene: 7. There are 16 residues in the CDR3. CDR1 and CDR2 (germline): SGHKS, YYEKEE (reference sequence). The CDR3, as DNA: TGTGCCAGCAGCATGGTAGCGGGAGGGCGGACAGATACGCAGTATTTT. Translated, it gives CASSMVAGGRTDTQYF.

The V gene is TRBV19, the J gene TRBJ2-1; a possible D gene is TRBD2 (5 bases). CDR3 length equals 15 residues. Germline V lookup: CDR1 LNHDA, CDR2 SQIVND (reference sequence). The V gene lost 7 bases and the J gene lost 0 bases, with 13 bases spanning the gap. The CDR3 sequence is CASIGGRSSYNEQFF. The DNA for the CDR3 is TGTGCCAGTATAGGAGGCCGGAGCTCCTACAATGAGCAGTTCTTC.

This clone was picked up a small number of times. The CDR3 sequence is CASSLETSAPYEQYF. The CDR3 nucleotides are TGTGCCAGCAGTTTGGAAACTAGCGCACCCTACGAGCAGTACTTC. This chain uses TRBV28 with TRBJ2-7, with 7 positions matching TRBD2. Per the germline V gene, CDR1 is MDHEN and CDR2 is SYDVKM. The CDR3 is 15 residues long. V lost 3 bases, J lost 2 bases, and 7 bases stayed unmatched. Together with reference TRBV28 and TRBJ2-7, the CDR3 gives the full variable domain: DVKVTQSSRYLVKRTGEKVFLECVQDMDHENMFWYRQDPGLGLRLIYFSYDVKMKEKGDIPEGYSVSREKKERFSLILESASTNQTSMYLCASSLETSAPYEQYFGPGTRLTVT.

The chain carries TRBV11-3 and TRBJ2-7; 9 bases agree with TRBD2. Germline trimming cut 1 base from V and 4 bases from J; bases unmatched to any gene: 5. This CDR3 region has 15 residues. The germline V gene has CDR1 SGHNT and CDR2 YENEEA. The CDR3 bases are TGTGCCAGCAGCTTAGGTCTAGCGGGAAGGTACGAGCAGTACTTC. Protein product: CASSLGLAGRYEQYF.

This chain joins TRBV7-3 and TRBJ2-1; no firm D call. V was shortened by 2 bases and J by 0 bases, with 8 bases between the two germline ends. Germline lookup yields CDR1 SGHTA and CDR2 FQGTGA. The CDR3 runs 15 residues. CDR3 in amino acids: CASSLEASSYNEQFF. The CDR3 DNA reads TGTGCCAGCAGCTTAGAGGCAAGCTCCTACAATGAGCAGTTCTTC.

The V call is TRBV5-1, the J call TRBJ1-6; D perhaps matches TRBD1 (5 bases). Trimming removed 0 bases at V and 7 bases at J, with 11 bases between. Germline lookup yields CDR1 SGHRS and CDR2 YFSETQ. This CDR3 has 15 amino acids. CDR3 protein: CASSLGPGVNSPLHF. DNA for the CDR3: TGCGCCAGCAGCTTGGGCCCGGGGGTCAATTCACCCCTCCACTTT.

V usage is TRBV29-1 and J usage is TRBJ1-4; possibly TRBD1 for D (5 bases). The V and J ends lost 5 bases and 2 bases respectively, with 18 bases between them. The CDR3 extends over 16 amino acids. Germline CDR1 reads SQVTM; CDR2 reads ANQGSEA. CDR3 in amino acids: CSVNGDGARTNEKLFF. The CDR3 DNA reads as TGCAGCGTTAATGGAGATGGGGCGCGGACTAATGAAAAACTGTTTTTT.

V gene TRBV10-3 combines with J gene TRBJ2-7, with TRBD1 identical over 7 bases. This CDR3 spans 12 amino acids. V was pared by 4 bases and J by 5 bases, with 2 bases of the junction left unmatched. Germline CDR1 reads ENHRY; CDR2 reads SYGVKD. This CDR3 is CAISADRDEQYF. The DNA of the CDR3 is TGTGCCATCAGTGCAGACAGGGACGAGCAGTACTTC.

CDR3 DNA sequence: TGCGCCAGCAGCTTGGGGTCACTAAAAGAGACCCAGTACTTC. It codes for CASSLGSLKETQYF. The chain recombines TRBV5-1 with TRBJ2-5, with D uncertain. CDR1 and CDR2 from the germline V gene are SGHRS and YFSETQ. This CDR3 spans 14 amino acids. Between the trimmed V and J ends, which lost 0 bases and 3 bases, there was a span of 9 bases.

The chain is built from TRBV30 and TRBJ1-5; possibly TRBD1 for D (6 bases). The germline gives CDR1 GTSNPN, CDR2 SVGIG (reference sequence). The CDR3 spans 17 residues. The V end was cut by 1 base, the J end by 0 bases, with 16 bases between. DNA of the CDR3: TGTGCCTGGAGTGCCAACAGGGTATTGGATAGCAATCAGCCCCAGCATTTT. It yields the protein CAWSANRVLDSNQPQHF.

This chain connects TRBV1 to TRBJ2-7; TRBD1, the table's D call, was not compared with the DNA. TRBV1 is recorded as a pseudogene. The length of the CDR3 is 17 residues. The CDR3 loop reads CTSSQDPQGQGCHEQYF. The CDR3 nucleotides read TGCACCAGCAGCCAAGACCCCCAGGGACAGGGGTGCCACGAGCAGTACTTC.

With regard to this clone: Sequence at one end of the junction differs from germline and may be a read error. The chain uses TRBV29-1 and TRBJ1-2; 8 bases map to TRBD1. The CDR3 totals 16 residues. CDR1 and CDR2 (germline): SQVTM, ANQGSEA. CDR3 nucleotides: TGCAGCGTTGACCCCACAGGGGGTCAGGCTAACTATGGCTACCCCTTC. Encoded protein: CSVDPTGGQANYGYPF.

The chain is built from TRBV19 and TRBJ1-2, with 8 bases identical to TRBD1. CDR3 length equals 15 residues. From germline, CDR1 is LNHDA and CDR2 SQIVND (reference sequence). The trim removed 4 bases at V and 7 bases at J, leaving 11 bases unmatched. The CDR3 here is CASSSILAGGSGYTF. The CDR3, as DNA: TGTGCCAGTAGTAGTATCCTCGCAGGGGGCTCTGGCTACACCTTC.

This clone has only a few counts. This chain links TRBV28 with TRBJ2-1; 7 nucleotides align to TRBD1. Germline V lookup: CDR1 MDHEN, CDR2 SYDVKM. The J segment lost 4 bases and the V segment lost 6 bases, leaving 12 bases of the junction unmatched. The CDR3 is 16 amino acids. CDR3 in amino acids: CASRKGDRARYNEQFF. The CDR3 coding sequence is TGTGCCAGCAGGAAAGGAGACAGGGCAAGGTACAATGAGCAGTTCTTC.

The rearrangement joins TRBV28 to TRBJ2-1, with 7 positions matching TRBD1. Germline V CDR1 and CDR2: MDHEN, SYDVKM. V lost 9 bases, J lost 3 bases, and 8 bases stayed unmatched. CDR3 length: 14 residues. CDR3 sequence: CAREPRGNYNEQFF. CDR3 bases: TGTGCCAGGGAACCCAGGGGGAACTACAATGAGCAGTTCTTC.